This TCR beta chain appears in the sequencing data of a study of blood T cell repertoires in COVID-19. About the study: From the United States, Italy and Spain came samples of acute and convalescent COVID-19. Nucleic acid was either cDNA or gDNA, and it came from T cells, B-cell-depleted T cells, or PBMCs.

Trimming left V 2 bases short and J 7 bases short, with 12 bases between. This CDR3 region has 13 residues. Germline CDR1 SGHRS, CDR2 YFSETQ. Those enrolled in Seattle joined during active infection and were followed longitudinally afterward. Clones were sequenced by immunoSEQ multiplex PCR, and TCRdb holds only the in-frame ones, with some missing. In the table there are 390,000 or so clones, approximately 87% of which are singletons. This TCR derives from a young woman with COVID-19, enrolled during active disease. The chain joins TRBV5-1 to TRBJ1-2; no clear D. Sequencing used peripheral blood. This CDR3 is CASSFSGDGGYTF. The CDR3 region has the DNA TGCGCCAGCAGCTTTTCCGGGGATGGTGGCTACACCTTC.